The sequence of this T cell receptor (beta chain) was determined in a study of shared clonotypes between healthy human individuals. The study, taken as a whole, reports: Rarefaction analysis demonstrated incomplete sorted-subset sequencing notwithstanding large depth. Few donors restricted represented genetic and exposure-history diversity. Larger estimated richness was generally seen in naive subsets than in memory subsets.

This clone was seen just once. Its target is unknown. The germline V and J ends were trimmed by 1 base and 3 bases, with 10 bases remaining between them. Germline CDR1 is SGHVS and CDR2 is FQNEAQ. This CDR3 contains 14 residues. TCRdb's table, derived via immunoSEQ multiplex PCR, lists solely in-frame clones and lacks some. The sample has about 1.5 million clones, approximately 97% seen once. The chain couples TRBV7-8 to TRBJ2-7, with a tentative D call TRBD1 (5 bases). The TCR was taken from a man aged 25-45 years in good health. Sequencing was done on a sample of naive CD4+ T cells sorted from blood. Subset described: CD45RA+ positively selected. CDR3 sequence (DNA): TGTGCCAGCAGCTTAGGTTCAGGGATCTACGAGCAGTACTTC. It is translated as CASSLGSGIYEQYF. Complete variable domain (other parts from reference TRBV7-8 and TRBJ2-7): GAGVSQSPRYKVAKRGQDVALRCDPISGHVSLFWYQQALGQGPEFLTYFQNEAQLDKSGLPSDRFFAERPEGSVSTLKIQRTQQEDSAVYLCASSLGSGIYEQYFGPGTRLTVT.